This T cell receptor (beta chain) was sequenced in a study of tumor-infiltrating lymphocytes in localized non-small cell lung cancer. Overall study: Some samples were collected after neoadjuvant chemotherapy; smokers, never-smokers and several histologies were included. Study-wide results and caveats: Each assay used a separate piece of the same tissue.

This clone appeared once. Its target is unknown. Germline lookup yields CDR1 MDHEN and CDR2 SYDVKM. The CDR3 length is 16 residues. Trimming took 3 bases from V and 0 from J, leaving 12 bases between them. The table came from immunoSEQ multiplex PCR; TCRdb's copy has only in-frame clones and leaves some out. The repertoire holds 10,000 to 15,000 clones, just over 85% seen once, with 8.5% to 10% in the top ten. V and J are TRBV28 and TRBJ1-5; unclear D gene. The source is a human donor with non-small cell lung cancer. Sequenced: lung tumor tissue. The CDR3 is CASSFGPLGSNQPQHF. As DNA, the CDR3 is TGTGCCAGCAGTTTTGGTCCACTTGGTAGCAATCAGCCCCAGCATTTT.